The 29 T cell receptor beta chains below come from one sample, sequenced in a study of blood T cell repertoires in COVID-19. The table came from immunoSEQ multiplex PCR; TCRdb's copy has only in-frame clones and leaves some out. The sample comprises more than 85,000 clones, around 86% of which are singletons, and approximately 3.6% rests with the top ten. The sample taken for sequencing was peripheral blood. These receptors originate from a woman between 65 and 79 years old with acute or convalescent COVID-19.

The rearrangement uses TRBV2 and TRBJ2-1, with 12 bases that match TRBD2. The CDR3 is 14 residues long. Germline loops: CDR1 SNHLY, CDR2 FYNNEI. Unmatched junction bases numbered 5, after V lost 5 bases and J lost 9 bases. CDR3 bases: TGTGCCAGCAGTATAACTAGCGGGGGGTCTGAGCAGTTCTTC. It yields the protein CASSITSGGSEQFF.

In DNA form, the CDR3 reads TGTGCCAGCAGTATCCCGGGACAGTACGAGCAGTACGTC. As protein: CASSIPGQYEQYV. The chain recombines TRBV28 with TRBJ2-7; 7 positions agree with TRBD1. V lost 5 bases to trimming and J lost 4 bases; unmatched junction nucleotides: 5. The CDR3 is 13 residues long. The germline V gene has CDR1 MDHEN and CDR2 SYDVKM.

The V and J genes are TRBV5-1 and TRBJ2-7; D unclear. Germline CDR1 and CDR2: SGHRS and YFSETQ. The CDR3 is 15 amino acids. V lost 0 bases and J 1 base, leaving 11 bases between the germline ends. CDR3 nucleotide sequence: TGCGCCAGCAGCTTGGGGCAGGCGCAGTCCTACGAGCAGTACTTC. Its protein product is CASSLGQAQSYEQYF.

The genes are TRBV5-1 and TRBJ2-5; 11 bases match TRBD2. The V and J ends lost 0 bases and 5 bases, in that order; junction bases with no gene match: 9. The germline CDR1 and CDR2 sequences are SGHRS and YFSETQ. The CDR3 runs 17 residues. In nucleotides, the CDR3 is TGCGCCAGCAGCTTGGAGCCCCTGGCTAGCGGGGGGGAGACCCAGTACTTC. Translated: CASSLEPLASGGETQYF.

The gene calls are TRBV4-1 and TRBJ2-1; D possibly corresponds to TRBD1 (5 bases). Looked up from germline, CDR1 is MGHRA and CDR2 is YSYEKL. V was pared by 7 bases and J by 5 bases, with 18 bases between. This CDR3 is built from 15 residues. The DNA for the CDR3 is TGCGCCAGCACGACGAATCCCTCGACAGACAATGAGCAGTTCTTC. It yields the protein CASTTNPSTDNEQFF.

V gene TRBV6-5 combines with J gene TRBJ1-5, with D hard to call. The germline V and J ends were trimmed by 10 bases and 5 bases, with 15 bases remaining between them. This CDR3 is built from 13 residues. Per the germline V gene, CDR1 is MNHEY and CDR2 is SVGAGI. CDR3 amino acids: CATKLAGDQPQHF. The CDR3 coding sequence is TGTGCCACCAAACTGGCGGGTGATCAGCCCCAGCATTTT.

The chain recombines TRBV2 with TRBJ2-7, with TRBD1 identical over 7 bases. CDR3 length equals 16 residues. Germline loops: CDR1 SNHLY, CDR2 FYNNEI. The V segment lost 0 bases and the J segment 3 bases; nucleotides outside the gene matches: 8. The CDR3 loop reads CASSEARPAGGYEQYF. In DNA form, the CDR3 reads TGTGCCAGCAGTGAAGCGAGGCCGGCAGGGGGCTACGAGCAGTACTTC.

The V call is TRBV15, the J call TRBJ2-2, with 10 bases fitting TRBD1. Losses at the gene ends were 6 bases for V and 5 bases for J; bases not matched to a gene: 6. Germline V CDR1 and CDR2: LNHNV, YYDKDF (reference sequence). This CDR3 has 15 amino acids. The CDR3 region has the DNA TGTGCCACCAGGGTCAAGGACAGGGGGACCGGGGAGCTGTTTTTT. Protein product: CATRVKDRGTGELFF. The entire variable domain, with the rest obtained from reference TRBV15 and TRBJ2-2, is as follows: DAMVIQNPRYQVTQFGKPVTLSCSQTLNHNVMYWYQQKSSQAPKLLFHYYDKDFNNEADTPDNFQSRRPNTSFCFLDIRSPGLGDTAMYLCATRVKDRGTGELFFGEGSRLTVL.

The genes are TRBV18 and TRBJ2-1, with 8 bases fitting TRBD1. Germline CDR1 reads KGHSH; CDR2 reads LQKENI. Germline trimming cut 1 base from V and 5 bases from J; bases unmatched to any gene: 7. The CDR3 contains 16 residues. The CDR3: CASSPRDRGHDNEQFF. The CDR3 DNA reads as TGTGCCAGCTCACCACGCGACAGGGGTCACGACAATGAGCAGTTCTTC.

The chain employs TRBV2 and TRBJ2-6, with 7 bases lining up with TRBD1. The CDR3 is made up of 14 amino acids. From germline, CDR1 is SNHLY and CDR2 FYNNEI. The ends lost 9 bases at V and 3 bases at J; junction bases unmatched: 5. In nucleotides, the CDR3 is TGTGCCAGACAGGGGTGGCTTGGGGCCAACGTCCTGACTTTC. Its protein is CARQGWLGANVLTF.

This sequence joins TRBV3-1 (or the pseudogene TRBV3-2) and TRBJ2-5, with TRBD2 identical over 10 bases. This CDR3 has 16 residues. V lost 0 bases and J lost 5; bases outside the gene matches: 6. Germline CDR1 LGHDT, CDR2 YNNKEL (reference sequence). The CDR3 reads CASSQELTSGDETQYF. For the CDR3, the DNA is TGTGCCAGCAGCCAAGAATTAACTAGCGGGGATGAGACCCAGTACTTC.

This chain uses TRBV28 with TRBJ1-5; D may be TRBD1 (5 bases). V was cut by 2 bases and J by 7 bases, with 18 bases left in between. CDR1 is MDHEN, CDR2 SYDVKM, per germline. CDR3 length: 16 residues. The CDR3 DNA reads as TGTGCCAGCAGTTTACTTTCCAGGGCGGTAAGCCAGCCCCAGCATTTT. It codes for CASSLLSRAVSQPQHF.

This chain links TRBV19 with TRBJ2-3, with unresolved D. Trimming removed 1 base from V and 0 bases from J, with 8 bases in between. Looked up from germline, CDR1 is LNHDA and CDR2 is SQIVND (reference sequence). The CDR3 is 15 amino acids. CDR3 sequence (DNA): TGTGCCAGTAGTATAGGGTCCGGGAGCACAGATACGCAGTATTTT. Protein product: CASSIGSGSTDTQYF. Looking up the rest from reference TRBV19 and TRBJ2-3 gives the full variable domain: DGGITQSPKYLFRKEGQNVTLSCEQNLNHDAMYWYRQDPGQGLRLIYYSQIVNDFQKGDIAEGYSVSREKKESFPLTVTSAQKNPTAFYLCASSIGSGSTDTQYFGPGTRLTVL.

This chain joins TRBV3-1 (or the pseudogene TRBV3-2) and TRBJ2-7; the D gene is possibly TRBD1 (5 bases). The CDR3 covers 14 residues. The V and J ends lost 3 bases and 5 bases respectively, with 14 bases between them. In germline, CDR1 is LGHDT, CDR2 YNNKEL (reference sequence). Here the CDR3 DNA reads TGTGCCAGCAGCCAGCTGGACCTGGGGCACGAGCAGTACGTC. Translated, it gives CASSQLDLGHEQYV.

This sequence joins TRBV7-8 and TRBJ2-1; no reliable D call. Germline assignment: CDR1 SGHVS and CDR2 FQNEAQ. V lost 5 bases and J 5 bases, leaving 16 bases between the germline ends. CDR3 size: 15 residues. CDR3 sequence reads: CASSRLAPSDNEQFF. The CDR3 DNA reads as TGTGCCAGCAGCCGGTTAGCTCCGTCTGACAATGAGCAGTTCTTC. Using reference TRBV7-8 and TRBJ2-1 for the parts outside the CDR3, the full variable domain is GAGVSQSPRYKVAKRGQDVALRCDPISGHVSLFWYQQALGQGPEFLTYFQNEAQLDKSGLPSDRFFAERPEGSVSTLKIQRTQQEDSAVYLCASSRLAPSDNEQFFGPGTRLTVL.

The rearrangement joins TRBV27 to TRBJ2-1; 9 nucleotides align to TRBD1. Per the germline V gene, CDR1 is MNHEY and CDR2 is SMNVEV (reference sequence). J lost 0 bases, V lost 4 bases, and 10 bases had no gene match. The CDR3 consists of 18 residues. The CDR3, as DNA: TGTGCCAGCAGTTCACAGGGGGCCCTTTTATCCTCCTACAATGAGCAGTTCTTC. This encodes CASSSQGALLSSYNEQFF.

The table lists this clone with a few counts. The chain recombines TRBV28 with TRBJ1-3, with 10 bases lining up with TRBD1. The CDR3 spans 16 residues. The germline CDR1 and CDR2 sequences are MDHEN and SYDVKM. Trimming took 8 bases from V and 2 from J; bases not matched to a gene: 9. Written as DNA, the CDR3 is TGTGCCAGCTCTTTGCGGGGACAGGGGACTGGAAACACCATATATTTT. Amino acid sequence: CASSLRGQGTGNTIYF.

The gene calls are TRBV19 and TRBJ1-5; perhaps TRBD1 as D (5 bases). The CDR3 length is 16 residues. Germline CDR1 LNHDA, CDR2 SQIVND (reference sequence). Trimming stripped 3 bases from V and 6 bases from J, with 18 bases between. The CDR3 DNA reads TGTGCCAGTAGTATCGAGATGACAGTAGCGGGTCAGCCCCAGCATTTT. It codes for CASSIEMTVAGQPQHF.

V is TRBV5-4 and J is TRBJ1-2; 11 nucleotides agree with TRBD1. CDR1 is SGHNT and CDR2 is YYREEE in the germline V gene (reference sequence). V lost 0 bases and J lost 1; bases outside the gene matches: 5. The CDR3 covers 17 residues. The CDR3 loop reads CASSLAGTGGFNYGYTF. DNA for the CDR3: TGTGCCAGCAGCTTGGCCGGGACAGGGGGGTTTAACTATGGCTACACCTTC. The full variable domain, with the rest looked up from reference TRBV5-4 and TRBJ1-2, is ETGVTQSPTHLIKTRGQQVTLRCSSQSGHNTVSWYQQALGQGPQFIFQYYREEENGRGNFPPRFSGLQFPNYSSELNVNALELDDSALYLCASSLAGTGGFNYGYTFGSGTRLTVV.

The chain is built from TRBV27 and TRBJ2-1; D may be TRBD2 (5 bases). Germline V gene sequence: CDR1 MNHEY, CDR2 SMNVEV (reference sequence). The CDR3 length is 16 residues. V shed 6 bases and J shed 4 bases, with 19 bases lying between them. CDR3 protein: CASSRNIRDRYNEQFF. CDR3 in DNA: TGTGCCAGCAGCCGAAATATCCGGGATCGGTACAATGAGCAGTTCTTC.

This chain joins TRBV10-3 and TRBJ2-1, with TRBD2 matching over 11 bases. The ends lost 3 bases at V and 7 bases at J; junction bases unmatched: 2. The germline V gene encodes CDR1 ENHRY and CDR2 SYGVKD. The length of the CDR3 is 14 residues. The CDR3 sequence is CAISDASGGNEQFF. CDR3 nucleotides: TGTGCCATCAGTGACGCTAGCGGGGGGAATGAGCAGTTCTTC.

The V gene is TRBV6-1, the J gene TRBJ1-5; perhaps TRBD1 as D (5 bases). Trimming shortened V by 2 bases and J by 2 bases, and 13 bases separated the two germline ends. The germline V gene encodes CDR1 MNHNS and CDR2 SASEGT. CDR3 length: 16 amino acids. CDR3 nucleotide sequence: TGTGCCAGCAGTGAATCCCCAGGGTACGGCAATCAGCCCCAGCATTTT. Its translation: CASSESPGYGNQPQHF.

J is TRBJ2-1 and V is TRBV10-2, with D possibly being TRBD1 (6 bases). Germline loops: CDR1 WSHSY, CDR2 SAAADI. This CDR3 contains 16 residues. Trimming removed 8 bases from V and 0 bases from J, with 17 bases in between. CDR3 nucleotides: TGCGCCAGCTTAGGGGGAGAGGGATTCTCCTACAATGAGCAGTTCTTC. It yields the protein CASLGGEGFSYNEQFF.

The chain has TRBV4-1 and TRBJ1-3, with 9 bases matching TRBD1. Trimming took 7 bases from V and 4 from J; bases not matched to a gene: 8. The CDR3 contains 15 residues. Per the germline V gene, CDR1 is MGHRA and CDR2 is YSYEKL. The CDR3 loop reads CASTLQGAGGNTIYF. As DNA, the CDR3 is TGCGCCAGCACGTTACAGGGGGCGGGAGGAAACACCATATATTTT.

The chain joins TRBV5-6 to TRBJ2-7; 7 nucleotides match TRBD1. CDR3 length: 13 residues. Germline lookup yields CDR1 SGHDT and CDR2 YYEEEE. The V and J ends lost 4 bases and 3 bases, in that order; junction bases with no gene match: 4. The CDR3 DNA reads as TGTGCCAGCAGCGCCAGACAGGGCTACGAGCAGTACGTC. Its translation is CASSARQGYEQYV.

The chain combines TRBV5-1 with TRBJ2-1; TRBD2 aligns across 7 bases. The germline V gene has CDR1 SGHRS and CDR2 YFSETQ. The CDR3 totals 16 residues. V gave up 0 bases and J gave up 3 bases; unmatched junction bases: 6. CDR3 amino acids: CASSLGRLADYNEQFF. CDR3 bases: TGCGCCAGCAGCTTGGGGCGCCTAGCGGACTACAATGAGCAGTTCTTC.

The genes are TRBV10-3 and TRBJ2-6, with a weak D call TRBD1 (6 bases). The CDR3 sequence is 15 residues long. Looked up from germline, CDR1 is ENHRY and CDR2 is SYGVKD. Trimming took 3 bases from V and 7 from J, leaving 13 bases between them. The CDR3 sequence is CAISDRKGDANVLTF. The CDR3 coding sequence is TGTGCCATCAGTGATCGGAAGGGGGACGCCAACGTCCTGACTTTC.

In DNA form, the CDR3 reads TGTGCCAGCAGCCACAAGAACACTGAAGCTTTCTTT. This gives the protein CASSHKNTEAFF. The rearrangement joins TRBV7-9 to TRBJ1-1, with D unresolved. This CDR3 region has 12 residues. Germline values: CDR1 SEHNR, CDR2 FQNEAQ (reference sequence). V was shortened by 5 bases and J by 1 base, with 5 bases between the two germline ends.

The genes are TRBV7-9 and TRBJ2-7; 11 positions agree with TRBD2. Germline CDR1 reads SEHNR; CDR2 reads FQNEAQ (reference sequence). V trimming: 4 bases; J trimming: 2 bases; junction bases outside the gene matches: 4. The CDR3 length is 15 residues. CDR3 amino acids: CASSYGTSGAYEQYF. DNA of the CDR3: TGTGCCAGCAGCTACGGGACTAGCGGAGCCTACGAGCAGTACTTC. Full variable domain (remainder filled in from reference TRBV7-9 and TRBJ2-7): DTGVSQNPRHKITKRGQNVTFRCDPISEHNRLYWYRQTLGQGPEFLTYFQNEAQLEKSRLLSDRFSAERPKGSFSTLEIQRTEQGDSAMYLCASSYGTSGAYEQYFGPGTRLTVT.